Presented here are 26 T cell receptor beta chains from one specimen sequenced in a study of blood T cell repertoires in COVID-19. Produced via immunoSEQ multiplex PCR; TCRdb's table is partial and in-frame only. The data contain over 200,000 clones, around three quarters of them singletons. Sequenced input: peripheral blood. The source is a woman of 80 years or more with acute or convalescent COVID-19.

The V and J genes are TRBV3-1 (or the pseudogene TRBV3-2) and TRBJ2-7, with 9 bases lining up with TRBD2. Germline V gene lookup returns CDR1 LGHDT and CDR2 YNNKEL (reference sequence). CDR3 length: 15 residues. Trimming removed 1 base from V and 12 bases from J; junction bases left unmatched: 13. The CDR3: CASSQGVSGGTTRYF. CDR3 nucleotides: TGTGCCAGCAGCCAAGGGGTTAGCGGGGGAACCACCCGGTACTTC.

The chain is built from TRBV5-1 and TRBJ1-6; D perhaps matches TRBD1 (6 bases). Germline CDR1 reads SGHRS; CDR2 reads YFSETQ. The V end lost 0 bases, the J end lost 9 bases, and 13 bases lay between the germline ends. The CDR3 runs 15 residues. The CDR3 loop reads CASSLDGQGTSPLHF. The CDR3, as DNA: TGCGCCAGCAGCTTGGATGGGCAGGGGACTTCACCCCTCCACTTT.

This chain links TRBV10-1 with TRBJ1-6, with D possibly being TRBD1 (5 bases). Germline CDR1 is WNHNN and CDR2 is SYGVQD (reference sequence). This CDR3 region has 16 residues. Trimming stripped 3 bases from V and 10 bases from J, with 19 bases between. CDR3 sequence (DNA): TGCGCCAGCAGTGAAGTACGGGGGGAGAGGGGATCACCCCTCCACTTT. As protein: CASSEVRGERGSPLHF.

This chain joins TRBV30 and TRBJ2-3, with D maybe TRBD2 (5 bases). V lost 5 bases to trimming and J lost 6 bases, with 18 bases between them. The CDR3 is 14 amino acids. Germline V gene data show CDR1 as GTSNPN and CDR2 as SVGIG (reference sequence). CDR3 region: CAWEGSWERDTQYF. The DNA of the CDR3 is TGTGCCTGGGAGGGTTCGTGGGAGAGGGATACGCAGTATTTT.

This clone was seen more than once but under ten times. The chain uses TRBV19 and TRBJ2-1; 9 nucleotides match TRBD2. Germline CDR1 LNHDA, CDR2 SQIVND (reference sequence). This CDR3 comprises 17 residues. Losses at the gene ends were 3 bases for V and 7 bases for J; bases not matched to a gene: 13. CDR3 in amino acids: CASSIGLGASGTNEQFF. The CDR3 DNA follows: TGTGCCAGTAGTATTGGCTTAGGGGCTAGCGGGACGAATGAGCAGTTCTTC.

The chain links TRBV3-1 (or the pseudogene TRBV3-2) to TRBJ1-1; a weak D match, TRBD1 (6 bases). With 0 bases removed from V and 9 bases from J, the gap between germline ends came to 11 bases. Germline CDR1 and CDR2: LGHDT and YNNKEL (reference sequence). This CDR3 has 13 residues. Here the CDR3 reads CASSQEGGGKAFF. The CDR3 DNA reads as TGTGCCAGCAGCCAAGAAGGGGGAGGGAAAGCTTTCTTT.

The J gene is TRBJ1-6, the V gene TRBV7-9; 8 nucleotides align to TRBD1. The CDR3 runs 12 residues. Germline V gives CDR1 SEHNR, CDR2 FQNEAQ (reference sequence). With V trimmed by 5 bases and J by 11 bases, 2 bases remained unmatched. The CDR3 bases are TGTGCCAGCAGCCAGGGGGCTCCACCCCTCCACTTT. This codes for CASSQGAPPLHF.

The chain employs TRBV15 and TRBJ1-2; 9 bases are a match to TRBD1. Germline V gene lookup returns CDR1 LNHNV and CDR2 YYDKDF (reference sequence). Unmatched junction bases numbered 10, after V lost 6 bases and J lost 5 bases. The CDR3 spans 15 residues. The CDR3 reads CATSGDRAVPYGYTF. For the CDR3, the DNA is TGTGCCACCAGTGGGGACAGGGCCGTCCCATATGGCTACACCTTC. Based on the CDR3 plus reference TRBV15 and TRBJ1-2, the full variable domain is DAMVIQNPRYQVTQFGKPVTLSCSQTLNHNVMYWYQQKSSQAPKLLFHYYDKDFNNEADTPDNFQSRRPNTSFCFLDIRSPGLGDTAMYLCATSGDRAVPYGYTFGSGTRLTVV.

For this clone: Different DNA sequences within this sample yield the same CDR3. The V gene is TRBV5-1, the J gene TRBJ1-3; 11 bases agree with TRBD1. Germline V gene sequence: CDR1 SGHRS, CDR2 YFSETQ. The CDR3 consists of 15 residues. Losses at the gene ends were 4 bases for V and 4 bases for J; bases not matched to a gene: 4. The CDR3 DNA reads TGCGCCAGCAGCCTGGGGACAGGGGGAGGAAACACCATATATTTT. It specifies CASSLGTGGGNTIYF.

DNA of the CDR3: TGTGCCAGCAGTGAAGCGACGGGTCGAGATACGCAGTATTTT. As protein: CASSEATGRDTQYF. The gene calls are TRBV2 and TRBJ2-3; D ambiguous. The germline gives CDR1 SNHLY, CDR2 FYNNEI. With 0 bases removed from V and 5 bases from J, the gap between germline ends came to 9 bases. There are 14 residues in the CDR3.

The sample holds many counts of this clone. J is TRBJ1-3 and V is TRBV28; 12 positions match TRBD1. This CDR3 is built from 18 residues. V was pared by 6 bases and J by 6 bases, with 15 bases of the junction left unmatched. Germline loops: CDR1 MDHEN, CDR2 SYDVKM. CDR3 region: CASSSSGWGQGAKNTIYF. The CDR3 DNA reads TGTGCCAGCAGCTCTTCTGGATGGGGACAGGGGGCGAAAAACACCATATATTTT.

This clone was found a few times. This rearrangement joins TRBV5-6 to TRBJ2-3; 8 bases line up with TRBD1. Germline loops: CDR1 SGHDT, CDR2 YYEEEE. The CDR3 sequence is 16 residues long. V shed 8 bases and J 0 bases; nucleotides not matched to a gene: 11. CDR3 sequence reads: CASQQGTGLSTDTQYF. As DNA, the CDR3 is TGTGCCAGTCAACAAGGGACAGGCCTTAGCACAGATACGCAGTATTTT.

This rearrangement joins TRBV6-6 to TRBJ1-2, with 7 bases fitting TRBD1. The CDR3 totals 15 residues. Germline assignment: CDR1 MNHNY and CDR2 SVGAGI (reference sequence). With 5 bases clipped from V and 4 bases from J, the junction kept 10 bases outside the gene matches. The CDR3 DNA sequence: TGTGCCAGCAGTCGATCAGGGGGGGTTTCCTATGGCTACACCTTC. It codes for CASSRSGGVSYGYTF.

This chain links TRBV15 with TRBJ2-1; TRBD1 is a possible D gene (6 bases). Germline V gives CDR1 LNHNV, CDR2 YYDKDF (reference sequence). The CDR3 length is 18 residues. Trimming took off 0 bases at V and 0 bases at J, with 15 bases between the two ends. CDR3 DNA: TGTGCCACCAGCAGAGACAAAGGGGGAAAGAGCTCCTACAATGAGCAGTTCTTC. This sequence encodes CATSRDKGGKSSYNEQFF.

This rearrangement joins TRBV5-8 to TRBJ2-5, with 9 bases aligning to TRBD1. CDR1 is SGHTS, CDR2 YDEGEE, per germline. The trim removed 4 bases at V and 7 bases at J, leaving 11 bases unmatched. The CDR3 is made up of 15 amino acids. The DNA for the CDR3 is TGTGCCAGCAGCACCGGGACAGGGACCTCAGGGACCCAGTACTTC. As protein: CASSTGTGTSGTQYF.

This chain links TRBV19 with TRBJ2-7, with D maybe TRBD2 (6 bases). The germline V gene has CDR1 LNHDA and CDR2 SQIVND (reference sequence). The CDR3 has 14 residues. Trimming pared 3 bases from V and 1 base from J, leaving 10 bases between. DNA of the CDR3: TGTGCCAGTAGTATGCGGGACGGTTCCTACGAGCAGTACTTC. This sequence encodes CASSMRDGSYEQYF.

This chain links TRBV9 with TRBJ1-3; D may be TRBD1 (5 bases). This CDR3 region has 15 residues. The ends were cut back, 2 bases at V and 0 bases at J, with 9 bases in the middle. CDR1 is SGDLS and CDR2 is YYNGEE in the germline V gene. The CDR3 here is CASSVGQSSGNTIYF. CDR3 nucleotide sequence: TGTGCCAGCAGCGTGGGGCAGAGCTCTGGAAACACCATATATTTT.

The CDR3 sequence is CSASAGYYEQYF. CDR3 sequence (DNA): TGCAGTGCTAGTGCGGGGTACTACGAGCAGTACTTC. The chain carries TRBV20-1 and TRBJ2-7, with TRBD2 as a possible D gene (6 bases). Trimming stripped 3 bases from V and 3 bases from J, with 9 bases between. The CDR3 has 12 amino acids. Looked up from germline, CDR1 is DFQATT and CDR2 is SNEGSKA (reference sequence).

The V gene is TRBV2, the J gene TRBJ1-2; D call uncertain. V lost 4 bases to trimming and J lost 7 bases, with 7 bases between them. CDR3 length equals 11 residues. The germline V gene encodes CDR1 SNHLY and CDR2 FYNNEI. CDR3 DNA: TGTGCCAGCAGTGGTCCGGGTGGCTACACCTTC. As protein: CASSGPGGYTF.

The CDR3 nucleotides read TGTGCCAGCAGCCCACACATGCCGGGACAGGGAGGGGAAGTGGGTGAAAAACTGTTTTTT. Residues: CASSPHMPGQGGEVGEKLFF. The chain couples TRBV5-5 to TRBJ1-4; 9 bases fit TRBD1. The ends lost 4 bases at V and 7 bases at J; junction bases unmatched: 23. The length of the CDR3 is 20 residues. Germline V lookup: CDR1 SGHKS, CDR2 YYEKEE (reference sequence). Looking up the rest from reference TRBV5-5 and TRBJ1-4 gives the full variable domain: DAGVTQSPTHLIKTRGQQVTLRCSPISGHKSVSWYQQVLGQGPQFIFQYYEKEERGRGNFPDRFSARQFPNYSSELNVNALLLGDSALYLCASSPHMPGQGGEVGEKLFFGSGTQLSVL.

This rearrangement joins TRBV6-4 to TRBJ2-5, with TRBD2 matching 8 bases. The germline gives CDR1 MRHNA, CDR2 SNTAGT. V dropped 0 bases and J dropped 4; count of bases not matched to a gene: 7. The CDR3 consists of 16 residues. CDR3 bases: TGTGCCAGCAGTGACTCGGCGGGGGGCCGGCCAGAGACCCAGTACTTC. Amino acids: CASSDSAGGRPETQYF.

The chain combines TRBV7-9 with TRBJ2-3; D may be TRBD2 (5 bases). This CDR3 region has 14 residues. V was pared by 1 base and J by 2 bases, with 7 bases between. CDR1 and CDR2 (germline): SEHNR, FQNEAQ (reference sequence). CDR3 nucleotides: TGTGCCAGCAGCTTAGACGGGGTCACAGATACGCAGTATTTT. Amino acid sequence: CASSLDGVTDTQYF.

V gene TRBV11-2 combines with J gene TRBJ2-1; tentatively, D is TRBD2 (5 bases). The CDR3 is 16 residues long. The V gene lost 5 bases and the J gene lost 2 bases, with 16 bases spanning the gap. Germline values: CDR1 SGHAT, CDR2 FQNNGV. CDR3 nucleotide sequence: TGTGCCAGCAGCACTCTAACAAGCGGTGCCTACAATGAGCAGTTCTTC. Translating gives CASSTLTSGAYNEQFF.

This CDR3 reads CSVGVAPYEQYF. The CDR3 DNA is TGCAGCGTTGGGGTAGCCCCCTACGAGCAGTACTTC. The rearrangement joins TRBV29-1 to TRBJ2-7; D not certain. The germline gives CDR1 SQVTM, CDR2 ANQGSEA. The CDR3 has 12 residues. Trimming stripped 4 bases from V and 2 bases from J, with 9 bases between.

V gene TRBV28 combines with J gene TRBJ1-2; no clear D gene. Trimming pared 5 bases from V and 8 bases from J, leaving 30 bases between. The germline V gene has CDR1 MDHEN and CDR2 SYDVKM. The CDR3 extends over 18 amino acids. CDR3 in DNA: TGTGCCAGCAGTCTCCTGGTTTTGGGCAGATCCGAACCTGGGGGCTACACCTTC. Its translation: CASSLLVLGRSEPGGYTF.

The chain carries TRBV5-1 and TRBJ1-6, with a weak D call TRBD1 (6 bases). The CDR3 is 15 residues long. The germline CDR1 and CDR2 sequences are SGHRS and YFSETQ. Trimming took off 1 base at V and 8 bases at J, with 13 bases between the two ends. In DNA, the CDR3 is TGCGCCAGCAGCTTGACAGGGTGGAAGGATTCACCCCTCCACTTT. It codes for CASSLTGWKDSPLHF. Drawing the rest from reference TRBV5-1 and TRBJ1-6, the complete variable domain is KAGVTQTPRYLIKTRGQQVTLSCSPISGHRSVSWYQQTPGQGLQFLFEYFSETQRNKGNFPGRFSGRQFSNSRSEMNVSTLELGDSALYLCASSLTGWKDSPLHFGNGTRLTVT.